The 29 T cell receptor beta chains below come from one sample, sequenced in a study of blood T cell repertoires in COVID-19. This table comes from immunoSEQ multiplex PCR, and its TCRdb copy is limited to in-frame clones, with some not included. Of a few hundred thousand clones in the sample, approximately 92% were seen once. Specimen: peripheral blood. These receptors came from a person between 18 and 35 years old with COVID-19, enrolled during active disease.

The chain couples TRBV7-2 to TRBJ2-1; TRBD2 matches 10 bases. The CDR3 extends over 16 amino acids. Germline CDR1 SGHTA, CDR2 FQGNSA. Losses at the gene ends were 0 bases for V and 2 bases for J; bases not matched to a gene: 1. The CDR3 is CASSLAGTSAYNEQFF. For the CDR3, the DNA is TGTGCCAGCAGCTTAGCTGGGACTAGCGCCTACAATGAGCAGTTCTTC.

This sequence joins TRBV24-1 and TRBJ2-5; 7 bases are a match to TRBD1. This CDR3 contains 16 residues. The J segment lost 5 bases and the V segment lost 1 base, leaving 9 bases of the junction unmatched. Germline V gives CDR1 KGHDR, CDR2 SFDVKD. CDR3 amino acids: CATSDFRVGGSETQYF. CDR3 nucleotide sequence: TGTGCCACCAGTGATTTCCGGGTAGGGGGCAGCGAGACCCAGTACTTC.

The CDR3 protein is CASRGTSGKETQYF. The CDR3, as DNA: TGTGCCAGCAGGGGGACTAGCGGTAAAGAGACCCAGTACTTC. The rearrangement links TRBV2 to TRBJ2-5; 11 nucleotides agree with TRBD2. V dropped 6 bases and J dropped 3; count of bases not matched to a gene: 3. The CDR3 sequence is 14 residues long. Germline V lookup: CDR1 SNHLY, CDR2 FYNNEI. Using reference TRBV2 and TRBJ2-5 for the parts outside the CDR3, the full variable domain is EPEVTQTPSHQVTQMGQEVILRCVPISNHLYFYWYRQILGQKVEFLVSFYNNEISEKSEIFDDQFSVERPDGSNFTLKIRSTKLEDSAMYFCASRGTSGKETQYFGPGTRLLVL.

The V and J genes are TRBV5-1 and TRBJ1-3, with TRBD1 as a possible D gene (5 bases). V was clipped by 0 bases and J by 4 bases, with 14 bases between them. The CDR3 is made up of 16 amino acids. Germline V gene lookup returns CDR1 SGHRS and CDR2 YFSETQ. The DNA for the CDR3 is TGCGCCAGCAGCTTGGCCGGGGGGACCTCAGGAAACACCATATATTTT. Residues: CASSLAGGTSGNTIYF.

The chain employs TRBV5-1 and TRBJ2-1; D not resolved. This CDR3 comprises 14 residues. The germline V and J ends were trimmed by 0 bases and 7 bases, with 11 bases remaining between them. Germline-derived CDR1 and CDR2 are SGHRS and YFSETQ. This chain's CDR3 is CASSLVVRKNEQFF. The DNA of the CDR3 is TGCGCCAGCAGCTTGGTTGTCAGGAAGAATGAGCAGTTCTTC. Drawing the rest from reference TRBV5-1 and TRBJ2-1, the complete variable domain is KAGVTQTPRYLIKTRGQQVTLSCSPISGHRSVSWYQQTPGQGLQFLFEYFSETQRNKGNFPGRFSGRQFSNSRSEMNVSTLELGDSALYLCASSLVVRKNEQFFGPGTRLTVL.

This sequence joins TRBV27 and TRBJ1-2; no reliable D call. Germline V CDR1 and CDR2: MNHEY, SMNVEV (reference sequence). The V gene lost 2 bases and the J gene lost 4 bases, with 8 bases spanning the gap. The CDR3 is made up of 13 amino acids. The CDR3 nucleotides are TGTGCCAGCAGTTTAGGAGGATCCTATGGCTACACCTTC. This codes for CASSLGGSYGYTF.

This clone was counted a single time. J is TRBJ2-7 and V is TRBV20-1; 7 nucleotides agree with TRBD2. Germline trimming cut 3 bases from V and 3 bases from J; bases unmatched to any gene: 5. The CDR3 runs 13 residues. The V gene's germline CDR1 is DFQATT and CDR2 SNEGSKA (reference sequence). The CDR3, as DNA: TGCAGTGCTAGTTATGGGACTATCTACGAGCAGTACTTC. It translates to CSASYGTIYEQYF.

The CDR3 region is CASSLRGLGAEAFF. CDR3 coding DNA: TGTGCCAGCAGCTTAAGGGGGCTGGGGGCTGAAGCTTTCTTT. This chain uses TRBV5-5 with TRBJ1-1, with 7 bases aligning to TRBD1. Per the germline V gene, CDR1 is SGHKS and CDR2 is YYEKEE (reference sequence). V lost 2 bases, J lost 6 bases, and 7 bases stayed unmatched. This CDR3 contains 14 residues.

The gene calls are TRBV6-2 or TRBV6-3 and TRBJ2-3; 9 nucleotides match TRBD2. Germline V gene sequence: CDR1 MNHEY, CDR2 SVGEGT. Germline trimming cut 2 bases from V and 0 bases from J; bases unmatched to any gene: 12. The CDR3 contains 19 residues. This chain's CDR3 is CASSYPLNSAGGSTDTQYF. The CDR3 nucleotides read TGTGCCAGCAGTTACCCACTCAATTCAGCGGGAGGAAGCACAGATACGCAGTATTTT.

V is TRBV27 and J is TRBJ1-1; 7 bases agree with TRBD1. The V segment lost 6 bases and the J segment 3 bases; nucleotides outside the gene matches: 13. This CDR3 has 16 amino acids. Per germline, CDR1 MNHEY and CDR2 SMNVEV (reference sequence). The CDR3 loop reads CASSPWGDTGDTEAFF. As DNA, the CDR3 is TGTGCCAGCAGCCCTTGGGGGGACACAGGGGACACTGAAGCTTTCTTT.

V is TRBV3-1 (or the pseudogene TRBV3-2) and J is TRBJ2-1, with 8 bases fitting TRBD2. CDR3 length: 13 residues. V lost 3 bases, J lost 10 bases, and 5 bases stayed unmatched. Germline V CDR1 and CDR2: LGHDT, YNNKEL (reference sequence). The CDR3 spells CASSQGLGPEQFF. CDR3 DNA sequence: TGTGCCAGCAGCCAGGGACTAGGACCCGAGCAGTTCTTC.

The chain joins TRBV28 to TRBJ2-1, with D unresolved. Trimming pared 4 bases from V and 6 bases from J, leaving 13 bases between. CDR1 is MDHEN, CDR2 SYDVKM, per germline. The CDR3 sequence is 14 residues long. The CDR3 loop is CASSYELVGNEQFF. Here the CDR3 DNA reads TGTGCCAGCAGTTACGAGCTAGTTGGCAATGAGCAGTTCTTC.

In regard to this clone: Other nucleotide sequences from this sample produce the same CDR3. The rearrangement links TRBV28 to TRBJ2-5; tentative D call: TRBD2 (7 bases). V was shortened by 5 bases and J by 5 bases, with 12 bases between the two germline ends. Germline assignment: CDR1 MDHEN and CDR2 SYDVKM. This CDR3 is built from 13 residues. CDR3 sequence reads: CASSLGGGETQYF. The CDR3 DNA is TGTGCCAGCAGTCTAGGGGGGGGCGAGACCCAGTACTTC.

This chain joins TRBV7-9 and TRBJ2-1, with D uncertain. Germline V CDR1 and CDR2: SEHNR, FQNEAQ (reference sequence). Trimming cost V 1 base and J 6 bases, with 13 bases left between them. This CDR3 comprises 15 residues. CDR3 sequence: CASSLVEVSVNEQFF. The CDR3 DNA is TGTGCCAGCAGCTTAGTTGAAGTTTCAGTCAATGAGCAGTTCTTC.

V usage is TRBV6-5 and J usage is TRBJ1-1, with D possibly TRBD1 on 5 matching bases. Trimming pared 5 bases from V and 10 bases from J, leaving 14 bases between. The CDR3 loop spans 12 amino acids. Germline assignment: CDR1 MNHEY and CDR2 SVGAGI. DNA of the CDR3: TGTGCCAGCAGTCCCATTTGGGGGGGAGCTTTCTTT. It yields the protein CASSPIWGGAFF.

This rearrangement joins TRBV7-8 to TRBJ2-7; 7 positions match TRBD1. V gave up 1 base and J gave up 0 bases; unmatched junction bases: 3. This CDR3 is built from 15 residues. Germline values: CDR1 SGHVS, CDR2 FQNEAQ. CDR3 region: CASSLVTGPSYEQYF. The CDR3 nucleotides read TGTGCCAGCAGCTTAGTGACAGGGCCCTCCTACGAGCAGTACTTC.

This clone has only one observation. CDR3 residues: CASSTGTGSYGTYGYTF. CDR3 coding DNA: TGTGCCAGCTCGACCGGGACAGGTTCTTATGGGACCTATGGCTACACCTTC. The chain employs TRBV18 and TRBJ1-2; 8 bases are a match to TRBD1. V dropped 6 bases and J dropped 4; count of bases not matched to a gene: 16. This CDR3 region has 17 residues. Germline loops: CDR1 KGHSH, CDR2 LQKENI.

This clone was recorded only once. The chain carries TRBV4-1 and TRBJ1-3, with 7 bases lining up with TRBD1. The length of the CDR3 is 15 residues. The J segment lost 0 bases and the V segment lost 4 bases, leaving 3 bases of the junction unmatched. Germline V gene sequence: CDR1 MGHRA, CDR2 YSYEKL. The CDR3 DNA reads TGCGCCAGCAGCCGAGCAGGGGGCTCTGGAAACACCATATATTTT. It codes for CASSRAGGSGNTIYF.

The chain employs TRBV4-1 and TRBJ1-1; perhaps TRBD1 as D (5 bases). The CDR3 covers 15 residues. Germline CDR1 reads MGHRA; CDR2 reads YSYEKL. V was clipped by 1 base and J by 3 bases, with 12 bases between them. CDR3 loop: CASSQGQKGYTEAFF. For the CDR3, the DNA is TGCGCCAGCAGCCAAGGACAGAAGGGGTACACTGAAGCTTTCTTT.

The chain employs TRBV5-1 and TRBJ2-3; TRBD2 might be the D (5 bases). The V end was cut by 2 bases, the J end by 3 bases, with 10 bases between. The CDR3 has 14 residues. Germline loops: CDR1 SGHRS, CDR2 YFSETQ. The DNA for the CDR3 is TGCGCCAGCAGCTTTATAAGCGGAACAGATACGCAGTATTTT. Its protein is CASSFISGTDTQYF.

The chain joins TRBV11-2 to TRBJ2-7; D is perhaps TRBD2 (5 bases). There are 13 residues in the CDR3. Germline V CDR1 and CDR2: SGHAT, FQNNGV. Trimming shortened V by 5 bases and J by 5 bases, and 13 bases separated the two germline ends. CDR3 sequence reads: CASSADRGNEQYF. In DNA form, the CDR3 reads TGTGCCAGCAGCGCAGATCGGGGAAACGAGCAGTACTTC. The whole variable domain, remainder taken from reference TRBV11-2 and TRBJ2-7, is EAGVAQSPRYKIIEKRQSVAFWCNPISGHATLYWYQQILGQGPKLLIQFQNNGVVDDSQLPKDRFSAERLKGVDSTLKIQPAKLEDSAVYLCASSADRGNEQYFGPGTRLTVT.

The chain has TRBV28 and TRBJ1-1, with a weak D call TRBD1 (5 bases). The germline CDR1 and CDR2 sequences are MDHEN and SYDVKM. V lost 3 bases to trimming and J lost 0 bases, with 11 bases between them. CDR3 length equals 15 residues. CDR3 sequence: CASSFSGLMNTEAFF. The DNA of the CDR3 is TGTGCCAGCAGTTTCTCGGGACTCATGAACACTGAAGCTTTCTTT.

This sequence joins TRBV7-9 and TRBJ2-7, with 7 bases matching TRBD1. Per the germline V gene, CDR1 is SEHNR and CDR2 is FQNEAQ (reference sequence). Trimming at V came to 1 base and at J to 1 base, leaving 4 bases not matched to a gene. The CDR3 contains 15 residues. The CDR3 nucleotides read TGTGCCAGCAGCTTAGAGGGGGCTGCATCCTACGAGCAGTACTTC. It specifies CASSLEGAASYEQYF.

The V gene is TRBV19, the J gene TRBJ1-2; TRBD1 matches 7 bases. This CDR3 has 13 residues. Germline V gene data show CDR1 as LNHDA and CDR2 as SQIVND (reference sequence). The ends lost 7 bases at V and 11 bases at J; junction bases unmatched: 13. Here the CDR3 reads CASIGTAHSSYTF. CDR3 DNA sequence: TGTGCCAGTATCGGGACAGCCCACTCGTCGTACACCTTC.

CDR3 nucleotides: TGTGCCAGCAGCCAAGGGGGACAAGAGACCCAGTACTTC. Its translation is CASSQGGQETQYF. The rearrangement uses TRBV5-6 and TRBJ2-5, with D perhaps matching TRBD1 (6 bases). Trimming left V 4 bases short and J 2 bases short, with 9 bases between. Germline V gives CDR1 SGHDT, CDR2 YYEEEE. CDR3 size: 13 residues.

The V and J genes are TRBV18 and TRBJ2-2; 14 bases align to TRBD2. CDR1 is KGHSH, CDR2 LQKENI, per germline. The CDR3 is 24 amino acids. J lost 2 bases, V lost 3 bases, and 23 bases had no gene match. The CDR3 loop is CASSPLGTARVGLAGARNTGELFF. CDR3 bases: TGTGCCAGCTCACCCTTAGGGACAGCCCGAGTGGGACTAGCGGGAGCGCGTAACACCGGGGAGCTGTTTTTT. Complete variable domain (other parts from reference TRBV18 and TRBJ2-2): NAGVMQNPRHLVRRRGQEARLRCSPMKGHSHVYWYRQLPEEGLKFMVYLQKENIIDESGMPKERFSAEFPKEGPSILRIQQVVRGDSAAYFCASSPLGTARVGLAGARNTGELFFGEGSRLTVL.

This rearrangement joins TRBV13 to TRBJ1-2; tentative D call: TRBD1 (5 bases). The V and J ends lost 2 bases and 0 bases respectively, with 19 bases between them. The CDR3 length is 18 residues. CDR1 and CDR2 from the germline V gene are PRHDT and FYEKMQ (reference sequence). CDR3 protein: CASSLSRELGLANYGYTF. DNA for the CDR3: TGTGCCAGCAGCTTAAGCAGGGAATTGGGATTAGCTAACTATGGCTACACCTTC.

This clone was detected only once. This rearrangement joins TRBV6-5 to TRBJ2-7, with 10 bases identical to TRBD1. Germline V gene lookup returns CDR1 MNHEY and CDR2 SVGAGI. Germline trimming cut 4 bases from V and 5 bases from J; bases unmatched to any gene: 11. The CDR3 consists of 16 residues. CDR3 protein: CASSSRQVTGGHEQYF. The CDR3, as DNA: TGTGCCAGCAGTTCGCGGCAGGTGACAGGGGGCCACGAGCAGTACTTC.

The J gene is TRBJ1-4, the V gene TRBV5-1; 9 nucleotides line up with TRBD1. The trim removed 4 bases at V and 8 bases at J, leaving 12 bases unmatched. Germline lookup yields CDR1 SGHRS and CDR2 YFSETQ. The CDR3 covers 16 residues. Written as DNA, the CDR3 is TGCGCCAGCAGCCCGGCGCCGGGACAGGGAAACGAAAAACTGTTTTTT. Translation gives CASSPAPGQGNEKLFF.